Detailed here is one TCR beta chain. Its antigen remains undetermined. Per-base qualities were not stored, and no clone one base away is much larger. The record originates from a study of blood T cell repertoires in COVID-19 (dated by TCRdb to 2018 to 2020). A note on the overall study: The collaborator samples originated in the United States, Italy and Spain and spanned the acute and convalescent phases of COVID-19. The prospective study material was composed of cDNA or gDNA derived from T cells, B-cell-depleted T cells, or PBMCs. The dataset comprised deeply sampled blood TCRbeta repertoires from subjects exposed to, actively infected with, or recovered from COVID-19. The repertoires were made available in a free public database intended to serve as a resource for research on the immune response to SARS-CoV-2. The samples were drawn from two sources: the first 160 participants of the ongoing ImmuneRACE study, and 1,200 or so subjects contributed by 6 global collaborators. The sample metadata nearly always contained a de-identified subject ID, COVID-19 status, age in years and sex. Where HLA class I and class II types were available, the types were taken from metadata supplied by the sample provider, not from assay-based typing.

The investigation overall reported the following: The quantity of clinical and demographic metadata differed by source and by participant and was supplied without curation.

V gives up 3 bases and J gives up 0 bases, and the segment between their germline ends measures 6 bases. The CDR3 starts with the cysteine, ends with the phenylalanine, and has 14 residues. The only DNA kept is the CDR3, 42 bases in frame from the first base. As encoded in the germline V gene, CDR1 is KGHSH while CDR2 is LQKENI. The immunoSEQ Assay, a bias-controlled multiplex PCR, was used to amplify TCRbeta CDR3 regions from genomic DNA. The authors' pipeline ran thus. The number of nucleated cells in each sample was estimated from the amplification of reference gene primers within the assay. Sequence reads were collapsed and filtered to measure the absolute abundance of every unique TCRbeta CDR3 rearrangement. For each sample, productive Simpson clonality was calculated by taking the square root of Simpson's diversity index across productive rearrangements. TCRdb retrieved this table from immuneACCESS and kept in-frame rearrangements only. Not all clones are present; in checked studies, unresolved V genes account for under half, and no reason is known for the remainder. The DNA gave D and trimming, while V, J and clone size come from that table. This sample has under 300,000 clones in its table, and roughly 80% of those were observed once. Roughly 12% of the sample lies in the top ten.

Each collaborating institution followed its own protocols to collect whole blood in K2EDTA tubes. For TCRbeta analysis, collaborator samples were shipped as frozen whole blood, as isolated PBMCs, or as DNA extracted from either sample type. Sequenced sample: peripheral blood. This TCR was sampled from a woman aged 55-75 years with active or convalescent COVID-19. The sequence links TRBV18 to TRBJ1-5, with the D gene not confidently named. The CDR3 region reads CASSPDYSNQPQHF. The bases read TGTGCCAGCTCACCCGACTATAGCAATCAGCCCCAGCATTTT.